The present TCR beta chain was sequenced within a study of cytomegalovirus exposure and HLA in healthy donors. Across the study: A previous analysis identified 95 million to 140 million unique TCR beta sequences derived from around 200 million T cells.

In the PCR, 60 Vbeta and 13 Jbeta primers were used. The protocol was immunoSEQ multiplex PCR, while the TCRdb copy is restricted to in-frame clones and leaves out a portion. The sample shows about 110,000 clones, roughly 67% of them seen only once. Notes on the study in general: Researchers reportedly found TCR beta sequences accurately predicted most subjects' HLA-A and HLA-B alleles. The authors later found most CMV-associated TCR beta chains appeared HLA-restricted. Presence/absence analyses assumed roughly uniform sequencing depth across donors.

Only a few counts were recorded for this clone. What it binds is unknown. Sequencing was carried out using PBMCs. The receptor was isolated from a man aged 35 to 55 in good health and CMV-seronegative.

Here the CDR3 DNA reads TGTGCCAGCAGCCGTGACACCTCTGGAAACACCATATATTTT. This encodes CASSRDTSGNTIYF. The chain links TRBV5-6 to TRBJ1-3, with D unresolved. Trimming took 4 bases from V and 0 from J, leaving 8 bases between them. Germline assignment: CDR1 SGHDT and CDR2 YYEEEE. The CDR3 is 14 amino acids.